The 20 T cell receptor beta chains listed next were all sequenced from one sample in a study of control samples from healthy donors and cancer patients. The assay was immunoSEQ multiplex PCR, and TCRdb's table has in-frame clones only and misses some. This sample has some 140,000 clones, with 85% to 95% found just once. Sequenced: PBMCs. The receptor source for this set is a man in his 60s with colorectal cancer.

The J gene is TRBJ2-5, the V gene TRBV2, with TRBD1 identical over 11 bases. V shed 7 bases and J 5 bases; nucleotides not matched to a gene: 6. Germline V gene sequence: CDR1 SNHLY, CDR2 FYNNEI. The length of the CDR3 is 14 residues. CDR3 coding DNA: TGTGCCAGCAAGCGGGACAGGGGGAGGGAGACCCAGTACTTC. It translates to CASKRDRGRETQYF.

This clone is a singleton in its sample. V is TRBV19 and J is TRBJ2-5; maybe TRBD2 (5 bases). V lost 3 bases and J 1 base, leaving 9 bases between the germline ends. This CDR3 contains 14 residues. Per the germline V gene, CDR1 is LNHDA and CDR2 is SQIVND (reference sequence). The CDR3 DNA reads as TGTGCCAGTAGTATCCCGGGGAGCCAAGAGACCCAGTACTTC. Residues: CASSIPGSQETQYF.

This clone was counted between two and nine times. The chain couples TRBV11-2 to TRBJ1-4, with D possibly TRBD1 on 5 matching bases. The CDR3 runs 15 residues. V lost 6 bases to trimming and J lost 8 bases, with 19 bases between them. Germline lookup yields CDR1 SGHAT and CDR2 FQNNGV. CDR3 sequence (DNA): TGTGCCAGCAGGAGGCAGGGAGGAACGGTAGAAAAACTGTTTTTT. The encoded protein is CASRRQGGTVEKLFF.

The V and J genes are TRBV6-5 and TRBJ1-5; a weak D match, TRBD1 (6 bases). Germline V lookup: CDR1 MNHEY, CDR2 SVGAGI. V gave up 10 bases and J gave up 0 bases, with 13 bases separating them. The CDR3 length is 14 residues. The CDR3 reads CATKGGGSNQPQHF. The CDR3 DNA is TGTGCCACCAAGGGGGGGGGTAGCAATCAGCCCCAGCATTTT.

This rearrangement joins TRBV18 to TRBJ1-4, with D unclear. V dropped 2 bases and J dropped 4 bases, with 14 bases sitting between them. The length of the CDR3 is 16 residues. Germline CDR1 reads KGHSH; CDR2 reads LQKENI. The CDR3 coding sequence is TGTGCCAGCTCACCAGCTTCCGGCGGAATTAATGAAAAACTGTTTTTT. Encoded protein: CASSPASGGINEKLFF.

Only one count was recorded for this clone. J is TRBJ2-3 and V is TRBV19; a weak D match, TRBD1 (6 bases). Per the germline V gene, CDR1 is LNHDA and CDR2 is SQIVND (reference sequence). The CDR3 extends over 15 amino acids. V was shortened by 3 bases and J by 6 bases, with 16 bases between the two germline ends. CDR3 in DNA: TGTGCCAGTAGTATCAAACAGGGAAGGACGGATACGCAGTATTTT. Translation: CASSIKQGRTDTQYF.

DNA for the CDR3: TGTGCCAGCAGTTACCCCGGACAGGGCGTCACTGAAGCTTTCTTT. This sequence encodes CASSYPGQGVTEAFF. The chain joins TRBV6-5 to TRBJ1-1; the match to TRBD1 covers 8 bases. Germline assignment: CDR1 MNHEY and CDR2 SVGAGI. The CDR3 consists of 15 residues. V lost 2 bases to trimming and J lost 4 bases; unmatched junction nucleotides: 6.

The chain joins TRBV4-2 to TRBJ2-3; D possibly matches TRBD1 or TRBD2 (6 bases each). Germline CDR1 reads LGHNA; CDR2 reads YNFKEQ. The V end was cut by 0 bases, the J end by 2 bases, with 24 bases between. The CDR3 runs to 20 residues. CDR3 sequence (DNA): TGTGCCAGCAGCCAAGATTGGTGGGGGGCCCAGACTCGTACCACAGATACGCAGTATTTT. Amino acids: CASSQDWWGAQTRTTDTQYF.

The chain links TRBV6-5 to TRBJ1-3; TRBD1 agrees at 7 bases. The CDR3 runs 15 residues. Trimming cost V 6 bases and J 0 bases; bases outside gene matches: 5. The germline gives CDR1 MNHEY, CDR2 SVGAGI. The CDR3 loop is CASRTGQSSGNTIYF. CDR3 sequence (DNA): TGTGCCAGCAGAACGGGACAGAGCTCTGGAAACACCATATATTTT.

The chain carries TRBV7-9 and TRBJ1-6, with D unresolved. Germline-derived CDR1 and CDR2 are SEHNR and FQNEAQ (reference sequence). The CDR3 has 15 amino acids. The germline V and J ends were trimmed by 4 bases and 7 bases, with 14 bases remaining between them. CDR3 coding DNA: TGTGCCAGCAGCTCCTCTATTAAGGGAAATTCACCCCTCCACTTT. Protein product: CASSSSIKGNSPLHF.

J is TRBJ2-3 and V is TRBV5-1; maybe TRBD2 (7 bases). V was pared by 2 bases and J by 4 bases, with 11 bases between. The CDR3 runs to 14 residues. Per the germline V gene, CDR1 is SGHRS and CDR2 is YFSETQ. The CDR3 reads CASSFRGAADTQYF. The CDR3 nucleotides read TGCGCCAGCAGCTTCCGGGGGGCGGCAGATACGCAGTATTTT.

In the case of this clone: Compared with germline, one end of the junction differs, possibly owing to a read error. V and J are TRBV30 and TRBJ1-1, with D possibly being TRBD1 (5 bases). Germline values: CDR1 GTSNPN, CDR2 SVGIG (reference sequence). This CDR3 spans 15 amino acids. The DNA of the CDR3 is TGTGCCCGGAGGTCGGGGCAGGGAGTCAACACTGAAGCTTTCTTT. This encodes CARRSGQGVNTEAFF.

This rearrangement joins TRBV19 to TRBJ2-7; no reliable D call. V was cut by 6 bases and J by 6 bases, with 21 bases left in between. The germline CDR1 and CDR2 sequences are LNHDA and SQIVND (reference sequence). The CDR3 contains 15 residues. CDR3 bases: TGTGCCAGTAGCAAATCCCCGTTTGGGCAGTTCGAGCAGTACTTC. As protein: CASSKSPFGQFEQYF.

The chain employs TRBV7-2 and TRBJ2-6; D may correspond to TRBD1 or TRBD2 (5 bases each). The germline gives CDR1 SGHTA, CDR2 FQGNSA. The CDR3 is made up of 15 amino acids. Trimming pared 5 bases from V and 0 bases from J, leaving 8 bases between. The CDR3 loop is CASSPGTSGANVLTF. The CDR3 nucleotides read TGTGCCAGCAGCCCAGGGACCTCTGGGGCCAACGTCCTGACTTTC.

This clone was found once. This sequence joins TRBV29-1 and TRBJ1-4; D is uncertain. Trimming stripped 1 base from V and 8 bases from J, with 14 bases between. CDR1 is SQVTM and CDR2 is ANQGSEA in the germline V gene. CDR3 size: 14 residues. The CDR3 bases are TGCAGCGTTGAAGGTCGGGGAATCGGGGAAAAACTGTTTTTT. Translated, it gives CSVEGRGIGEKLFF. Complete variable domain (other parts from reference TRBV29-1 and TRBJ1-4): SAVISQKPSRDICQRGTSLTIQCQVDSQVTMMFWYRQQPGQSLTLIATANQGSEATYESGFVIDKFPISRPNLTFSTLTVSNMSPEDSSIYLCSVEGRGIGEKLFFGSGTQLSVL.

The V call is TRBV10-3, the J call TRBJ1-6; D remains ambiguous. Per the germline V gene, CDR1 is ENHRY and CDR2 is SYGVKD. Trimming left V 0 bases short and J 14 bases short, with 11 bases between. This CDR3 has 13 amino acids. The CDR3 loop reads CAISESMAGALHF. In DNA, the CDR3 is TGTGCCATCAGTGAGTCGATGGCGGGTGCCCTCCACTTT.

The chain links TRBV7-6 to TRBJ2-5, with a possible D match to TRBD1 (5 bases). With 1 base removed from V and 5 bases from J, the gap between germline ends came to 17 bases. CDR3 length: 16 amino acids. Germline V gene data show CDR1 as SGHVS and CDR2 as FNYEAQ. CDR3 in DNA: TGTGCCAGCAGCTTAGGTCCCCTAGGGGTCGGGGAGACCCAGTACTTC. It codes for CASSLGPLGVGETQYF.

The CDR3 is CASSSRGRVTQYF. CDR3 nucleotide sequence: TGTGCCAGCAGTTCCAGGGGGCGGGTGACCCAGTACTTC. This chain connects TRBV6-2 or TRBV6-3 to TRBJ2-5; 8 positions match TRBD1. Germline V lookup: CDR1 MNHEY, CDR2 SVGEGT. The CDR3 length is 13 residues. With 4 bases clipped from V and 7 bases from J, the junction kept 5 bases outside the gene matches.

This chain links TRBV27 with TRBJ2-7; TRBD1 or TRBD2 may be the D gene (6 bases each). The germline V gene has CDR1 MNHEY and CDR2 SMNVEV (reference sequence). The CDR3 extends over 14 amino acids. Trimming removed 4 bases at V and 4 bases at J, with 14 bases between. CDR3 in DNA: TGTGCCAGCAGTTCCGGGGGCGCATCGTACGAGCAGTACTTC. Amino acid sequence: CASSSGGASYEQYF.

The gene calls are TRBV5-4 and TRBJ1-1, with TRBD1 identical over 7 bases. The CDR3 contains 13 residues. V shed 1 base and J 4 bases; nucleotides not matched to a gene: 1. The V gene's germline CDR1 is SGHNT and CDR2 YYREEE (reference sequence). In nucleotides, the CDR3 is TGTGCCAGCAGCTTGCAGGGGGGCACTGAAGCTTTCTTT. It specifies CASSLQGGTEAFF.